This T cell receptor beta chain was observed in a study of cytomegalovirus exposure and HLA in healthy donors. TCRdb's table, derived via immunoSEQ multiplex PCR, lists solely in-frame clones and lacks some. The sample consists of over 200,000 clones, around 90% of them appearing once. This CDR3 contains 15 residues. With 6 bases removed from V and 2 bases from J, the gap between germline ends came to 11 bases. The V gene's germline CDR1 is MDHEN and CDR2 SYDVKM. The material sequenced was PBMCs. The receptor was isolated from a woman aged 18-29 years in good health and CMV-seronegative. The chain employs TRBV28 and TRBJ2-6, with D maybe TRBD1 (6 bases). The DNA for the CDR3 is TGTGCCAGCAGGGGGTACAGGGCTGGGGCCAACGTCCTGACTTTC. This sequence encodes CASRGYRAGANVLTF.